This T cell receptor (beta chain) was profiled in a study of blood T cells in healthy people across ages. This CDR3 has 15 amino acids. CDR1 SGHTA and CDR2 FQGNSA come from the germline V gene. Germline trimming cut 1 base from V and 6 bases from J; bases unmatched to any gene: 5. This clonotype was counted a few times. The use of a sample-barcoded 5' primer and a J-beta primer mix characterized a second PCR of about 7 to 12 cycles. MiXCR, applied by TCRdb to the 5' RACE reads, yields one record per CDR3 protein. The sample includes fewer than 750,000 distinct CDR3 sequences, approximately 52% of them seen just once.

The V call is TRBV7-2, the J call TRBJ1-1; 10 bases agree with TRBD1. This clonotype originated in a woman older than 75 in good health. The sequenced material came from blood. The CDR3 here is CASSLGQGAPAEAFF. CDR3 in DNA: TGTGCCAGCAGCTTAGGACAGGGGGCGCCGGCTGAAGCTTTCTTT.